The subject of this entry is one T cell receptor (beta chain). This clonotype was recorded a few times. It lacks a known antigen. No per-base quality is available; no much larger clone lies one base away. These data belong to a study of vaccination and CD4 T cells after COVID-19 (dated by TCRdb to between 2021 and 2024). The study in broad terms: SARS-CoV-2 positivity had been established in the convalescent patients by nasal swab PCR, and mild disease was recorded in some 10 of these patients and severe disease in one. Six males and four females were included in the convalescent cohort, with two Hispanic individuals, seven Caucasians, two Asians and one multiracial person represented. Participants got two doses of the Pfizer-BioNTech BNT162b2 vaccine (n=8) or two doses of the Moderna mRNA-1273 vaccine (n=2). Post-COVID blood samples were collected from convalescent patients a median of roughly 100 days after diagnosis, with a range of roughly 35 to 161 days. The time from the second vaccine dose to post-vaccine blood sampling had a median of around 72 days and ranged from about 14 to 250 days. For stimulating the cultures, overlapping spike peptide pools were used, derived from SARS-CoV-2 as well as from the common cold coronaviruses HCoV-NL63, HCoV-OC43 and HCoV-229E. Control cultures received a CEFX viral epitope pool as the positive control, an HIV-1 Nef peptide pool as the negative control, or no peptide. In some eleven COVID-19 convalescent patients and a few infection-naive healthy vaccine recipients, researchers compared the spike-specific CD4+ TCR repertoire from before mRNA vaccination with the repertoire from after.

General findings and caveats noted by the study authors: Although the median number of SARS-CoV-2-reactive clonotypes went up from roughly 20 after infection to approximately 40 after vaccination, the increase was not significant. In convalescent patients, a median roughly 85% of post-vaccine SARS-CoV-2-reactive clones were detected only after vaccination, and vaccine-specific priming was suggested by this finding. Nearly all vaccine-specific clones in convalescent patients (304 of 307) were mono-reactive for SARS-CoV-2 spike rather than cross-reactive with common cold coronaviruses. Only a relatively small number of convalescent patients were included in the study, and early timepoints following natural infection were not analyzed.

The sample's treatment or condition label is to be understood as: roughly 10-day PBMC culture with coronavirus spike peptide pools or control peptides (ViraFEST assay). To expand antigen-specific T cells with peptide pools and then pick out the expanded clonotypes through TCR sequencing, the study relied on the ViraFEST assay. The positive SARS-CoV-2 PCR tests of the convalescent patients were dated from March to December 2020, before the Alpha, Beta and Delta variants emerged in the United States. Each well held under 2.5 million PBMCs cultured in IMDM containing roughly 5% human AB serum and approximately 9.8 IU/ml IL-2, with 7.5 to 10 ug/ml peptide pools added. On days 3 and 7, half of the culture medium was replaced with fresh IL-2-containing medium. CD4+ T cells were isolated after about 10 days of culture through negative selection using the EasySep CD4+ T cell isolation kit. Ficoll-Paque Plus gradient centrifugation was used to isolate PBMCs from whole blood, and the isolated PBMCs were then either used fresh or cryopreserved at -140C. In general, triplicate wells were set up for every culture condition.

Libraries were prepared through PCR. DNA from cultured CD4+ T cells was subjected to TCR sequencing with the Oncomine TCR Beta short-read assay at the Johns Hopkins FTIC core. The QIAamp micro DNA kit was used to extract genomic DNA from the cultured CD4+ T cells. Oncomine TCR Beta libraries from cultured CD4+ T cells were pooled with unique dual indexes and sequenced on an Illumina iSeq 100. As for how the authors treated the data: Non-productive sequences were filtered out, and CDR3s that did not start with C, did not end with F or W, or were shorter than 7 amino acids were discarded. Antigen-specific clonotypes were identified with the MANAFEST web application by comparing peptide-stimulated wells with reference and other culture wells. To be called positive, a clone needed an FDR below 0.05, an odds ratio above 5, and a productive frequency above 0.1% in at least two of three replicate wells. A clonotype was classed as cross-reactive if the clonotype showed significant expansion both in SARS-CoV-2 spike wells and in at least one common cold coronavirus spike condition. Using R version 3.6.1, CDR3 homology was evaluated through Levenshtein distances (stringdist) along with unrooted phylogenetic trees (ape). The raw public reads went through TCRdb reprocessing: fastp at Q25, MiXCR clone calling, in-frame beta chains kept. Identical CDR3 protein sequences are pooled into one entry, listed with their most common genes and DNA. The V and J calls and clone size are TCRdb's, not the authors'. The sample table contains approximately 13,000 distinct CDR3 sequences; only one count was recorded for 40% to 45% of them. The ten largest make up approximately 7.6% of the sample.

The TCR originated in a human donor who had recovered from COVID-19. Specimen: CD4+ T cells from blood, cultured in vitro.

This receptor has the CDR3 CASSFSRGQGTSYTF. The DNA sequence is given as TGTGCCAGCAGCTTTAGTCGTGGGCAGGGGACCAGCTACACCTTC. This chain joins TRBV7-9 to TRBJ1-2; possibly the D gene is TRBD1, per 6 matching bases. V sheds 3 bases and J sheds 9 bases, leaving 20 bases between their ends. The CDR3 contains 15 residues, cysteine and phenylalanine counted. Of the read, only the CDR3 DNA is kept; its 45 bases are in frame from base 1. According to the germline V gene (reference sequence), CDR1 reads SEHNR and CDR2 reads FQNEAQ.